These 21 T cell receptor beta chains came from one sample sequenced in a study of T cells in Graves' hyperthyroidism and ophthalmopathy. Authors of the study amplified TCR beta CDR3 regions from RNA transcripts. A first-round RT-PCR of the TCR CDR3 used the HTBI primer set. TCRdb ran MiXCR on the multiplex PCR reads and lists one entry per CDR3 protein. The table has some 620,000 distinct CDR3 sequences, around 15% seen once; the top ten hold over 3.5%. The sequenced sample consisted of blood. These receptors came from a woman aged 25-40 years with Graves' hyperthyroidism.

This clonotype has a count of ten or more. V usage is TRBV7-2 and J usage is TRBJ2-1; the D gene is possibly TRBD2 (6 bases). The CDR3 has 17 amino acids. V was cut by 2 bases and J by 2 bases, with 16 bases left in between. Germline V gene lookup returns CDR1 SGHTA and CDR2 FQGNSA. CDR3 sequence: CASSLRAGITAYNEQFF. CDR3 nucleotide sequence: TGTGCCAGCAGCTTACGGGCGGGGATAACCGCCTACAATGAGCAGTTCTTC.

This chain joins TRBV19 and TRBJ2-2; 9 positions match TRBD1. Germline V gene data show CDR1 as LNHDA and CDR2 as SQIVND (reference sequence). V lost 4 bases to trimming and J lost 4 bases; unmatched junction nucleotides: 10. This CDR3 spans 17 amino acids. The DNA for the CDR3 is TGTGCCAGTAGTAGCCTCGACAGGGGGGGCTTCACCGGGGAGCTGTTTTTT. It is translated as CASSSLDRGGFTGELFF.

The rearrangement joins TRBV20-1 to TRBJ2-1; no definite D call. CDR1 is DFQATT and CDR2 is SNEGSKA in the germline V gene (reference sequence). CDR3 size: 15 residues. V was pared by 0 bases and J by 0 bases, with 9 bases between. CDR3 DNA sequence: TGCAGTGCTAGAGAGTCGCGGAGCTCCTACAATGAGCAGTTCTTC. Translated, it gives CSARESRSSYNEQFF.

This rearrangement joins TRBV5-6 to TRBJ2-7; 7 bases fit TRBD1. Germline CDR1 reads SGHDT; CDR2 reads YYEEEE. CDR3 length: 15 residues. With 1 base clipped from V and 1 base from J, the junction kept 5 bases outside the gene matches. CDR3: CASSLLGGRSYEQYF. CDR3 DNA: TGTGCCAGCAGCTTGCTAGGGGGCAGGTCCTACGAGCAGTACTTC.

This chain joins TRBV12-3 or TRBV12-4 and TRBJ1-3, with D possibly TRBD1 on 5 matching bases. This CDR3 has 12 residues. V was pared by 5 bases and J by 8 bases, with 10 bases between. The CDR3 region has the DNA TGTGCCAGCAGTAAACGGGGGGACACCATATATTTT. Protein: CASSKRGDTIYF.

This CDR3 is CASSVVAGSWTGELFF. The CDR3 nucleotides are TGTGCCAGCAGCGTAGTGGCGGGATCTTGGACCGGGGAGCTGTTTTTT. The chain has TRBV9 and TRBJ2-2; D is possibly TRBD2 (6 bases). V gave up 0 bases and J gave up 5 bases, with 14 bases separating them. The V gene's germline CDR1 is SGDLS and CDR2 YYNGEE. CDR3 length: 16 residues.

This clonotype occurred many times. The chain employs TRBV28 and TRBJ2-1; weak D call: TRBD2 (5 bases). The germline gives CDR1 MDHEN, CDR2 SYDVKM. The CDR3 length is 18 residues. The ends were cut back, 3 bases at V and 0 bases at J, with 18 bases in the middle. The CDR3 loop is CASSFLTDFRSSYNEQFF. The CDR3 coding sequence is TGTGCCAGCAGTTTCCTTACGGACTTTCGAAGCTCCTACAATGAGCAGTTCTTC.

This clonotype was seen ten or more times. The chain recombines TRBV28 with TRBJ1-1; TRBD1 agrees at 7 bases. CDR3 length equals 14 residues. Germline V CDR1 and CDR2: MDHEN, SYDVKM. The V and J ends lost 4 bases and 5 bases, in that order; junction bases with no gene match: 7. CDR3 amino acids: CASSSGGEWTEAFF. The CDR3, as DNA: TGTGCCAGCAGTTCAGGGGGGGAGTGGACTGAAGCTTTCTTT.

The sample holds many counts of this clonotype. The gene calls are TRBV28 and TRBJ2-3, with 9 bases fitting TRBD2. The V segment lost 4 bases and the J segment 5 bases; nucleotides outside the gene matches: 16. The CDR3 consists of 18 residues. Germline assignment: CDR1 MDHEN and CDR2 SYDVKM. CDR3 amino acids: CASSSPVVAGVGGDTQYF. DNA for the CDR3: TGTGCCAGCAGTTCCCCTGTCGTAGCGGGAGTGGGTGGAGATACGCAGTATTTT.

This clonotype has a handful of counts. V gene TRBV3-1 combines with J gene TRBJ2-7, with TRBD2 identical over 7 bases. With V trimmed by 3 bases and J by 1 base, 12 bases remained unmatched. This CDR3 contains 17 residues. Germline V gives CDR1 LGHDT, CDR2 YNNKEL (reference sequence). CDR3 sequence (DNA): TGTGCCAGCAGCCATGAGGGAGGCGGGAGAGAGTCCTACGAGCAGTACTTC. Its protein is CASSHEGGGRESYEQYF.

About this clonotype itself: Being one base from a much bigger clone, this may be a read error. The V call is TRBV11-2, the J call TRBJ2-3; possibly TRBD1 for D (6 bases). Germline V gene sequence: CDR1 SGHAT, CDR2 FQNNGV. The CDR3 loop spans 15 amino acids. The CDR3 coding sequence is TGTGCCAGCAGCCCTGGACAGTTTAGCATAGATACGCAGTATTTT. It codes for CASSPGQFSIDTQYF.

In its sample, this clonotype ranks as medium-sized. V gene TRBV20-1 combines with J gene TRBJ2-7; a possible D gene is TRBD1 (5 bases). CDR3 size: 15 residues. V gave up 2 bases and J gave up 1 base, with 15 bases separating them. The germline gives CDR1 DFQATT, CDR2 SNEGSKA (reference sequence). The CDR3 region has the DNA TGCAGTGCTAGACCAGTGGACATACTTTCCTACGAGCAGTACTTC. Protein product: CSARPVDILSYEQYF.

J is TRBJ1-1 and V is TRBV28; maybe TRBD1 (6 bases). The CDR3 totals 14 residues. The germline V gene has CDR1 MDHEN and CDR2 SYDVKM. V gave up 6 bases and J gave up 8 bases, with 19 bases separating them. CDR3 DNA sequence: TGTGCCAGCAGCTCCTCTCGACAGGATTTAGAAGCTTTCTTT. This gives the protein CASSSSRQDLEAFF.

Regarding this clonotype: Germline is not matched at one junction end, which may reflect a read error. The J gene is TRBJ2-5, the V gene TRBV2; 11 nucleotides agree with TRBD2. Per germline, CDR1 SNHLY and CDR2 FYNNEI. The CDR3 covers 10 residues. The chain's CDR3 is CASTPGLADF. In DNA, the CDR3 is TGTGCCAGCACCCCGGGACTAGCGGACTTC.

This clonotype was picked up many times. The chain couples TRBV3-1 to TRBJ2-5; D unresolved. The germline gives CDR1 LGHDT, CDR2 YNNKEL (reference sequence). The length of the CDR3 is 12 residues. The ends were cut back, 1 base at V and 6 bases at J, with 6 bases in the middle. The CDR3 nucleotides are TGTGCCAGCAGCCAAGGCCGCCAGACCCAGTACTTC. Translating gives CASSQGRQTQYF.

This clonotype was counted only a few times. The chain employs TRBV28 and TRBJ1-6; tentative D call: TRBD1 (6 bases). V lost 10 bases, J lost 13 bases, and 26 bases lay in between. This CDR3 region has 15 residues. In germline, CDR1 is MDHEN, CDR2 SYDVKM. The CDR3 spells CATSFGGLEVGPLHF. CDR3 sequence (DNA): TGTGCCACTTCTTTCGGGGGCCTGGAAGTGGGTCCCCTCCACTTT.

This clonotype was observed a handful of times. This chain links TRBV19 with TRBJ2-1; 7 nucleotides line up with TRBD1. J lost 8 bases, V lost 5 bases, and 6 bases had no gene match. The CDR3 spans 13 residues. In germline, CDR1 is LNHDA, CDR2 SQIVND (reference sequence). CDR3: CASSPRTGDEQFF. In nucleotides, the CDR3 is TGTGCCAGTAGTCCCCGGACAGGCGATGAGCAGTTCTTC.

This clonotype was picked up many times. The chain links TRBV11-2 to TRBJ2-3, with D unresolved. The germline gives CDR1 SGHAT, CDR2 FQNNGV. The CDR3 length is 13 residues. Between the trimmed V and J ends, which lost 2 bases and 4 bases, there was a span of 7 bases. CDR3 in DNA: TGTGCCAGCAGCTTAATCTATGCAGATACGCAGTATTTT. Translation: CASSLIYADTQYF.

This clonotype showed up many times. The J gene is TRBJ2-1, the V gene TRBV24-1; 12 bases line up with TRBD2. The CDR3 sequence is 15 residues long. The trim removed 2 bases at V and 8 bases at J, leaving 3 bases unmatched. CDR1 and CDR2 (germline): KGHDR, SFDVKD. The CDR3 is CATSDSGLAGYEQFF. CDR3 coding DNA: TGTGCCACCAGTGATTCTGGACTAGCGGGATATGAGCAGTTCTTC.

Concerning this clonotype: This may arise from a read error, as a much more abundant clone is one base away. V usage is TRBV30 and J usage is TRBJ1-4; a weak D match, TRBD1 (5 bases). Per germline, CDR1 GTSNPN and CDR2 SVGIG (reference sequence). Deletions cut 2 bases from V and 8 bases from J, with 15 bases between. The CDR3 runs to 14 residues. DNA of the CDR3: TGTGCCTGGAGTATGGGAGGGGCGGGAGAAAAACTGTTTTTT. This encodes CAWSMGGAGEKLFF.

This clonotype came up many times. The chain employs TRBV5-6 and TRBJ2-2; D remains ambiguous. Germline V gene lookup returns CDR1 SGHDT and CDR2 YYEEEE. The CDR3 length is 12 residues. Deletions cut 5 bases from V and 8 bases from J, with 10 bases between. The CDR3 loop is CASSFGRGELFF. The CDR3 nucleotides are TGTGCCAGCAGTTTCGGAAGAGGGGAGCTGTTTTTT.